The text below deals with one T cell receptor (beta chain). The source of the sample is a study of blood T cell repertoires in COVID-19. Turning to the study itself: COVID-19 samples from acute and convalescent phases originated in the United States, Italy and Spain. The cDNA or gDNA used as material had been derived from T cells, B-cell-depleted T cells, or PBMCs.

V was shortened by 0 bases and J by 5 bases, with 9 bases between the two germline ends. CDR1 and CDR2 (germline): SGHTS, YDEGEE. This CDR3 is built from 13 residues. In the source study's methods: Reference gene primer amplification in the assay estimated nucleated cell counts. Assay: immunoSEQ multiplex PCR; the TCRdb copy retains only in-frame clones and omits some. V and J calls and clone size come straight from that table; D and trimming were deduced from the DNA. The repertoire holds 350,000 or so clones, with approximately 82% as singletons. The specimen sequenced was peripheral blood. The chain carries TRBV5-8 and TRBJ2-7; perhaps TRBD1 as D (5 bases). This clonotype was obtained from a man in his thirties or forties with active or convalescent COVID-19. CDR3 DNA: TGTGCCAGCAGCTTGGAGCTCAGGGACGAGCAGTACTTC. Translation: CASSLELRDEQYF.